The present TCR beta chain was sequenced within a study of CD8 T cells in ankylosing spondylitis. This clonotype was recorded many times. Its antigen remains unidentified. One entry per CDR3 protein results from TCRdb running MiXCR on the 5' RACE reads. The data contain some 150,000 distinct CDR3 sequences, approximately 10% of them singletons. CDR1 is ENHRY, CDR2 SYGVKD, per germline. With 3 bases removed from V and 5 bases from J, the gap between germline ends came to 16 bases. The CDR3 loop spans 15 amino acids. Findings of the study overall: A TCR beta motif made of fewer than ten highly homologous variants seemed typical of ankylosing spondylitis blood. According to the report, clones linked to the disease were significantly enriched in matched synovial fluid samples taken from ankylosing spondylitis patients. Those disease-linked clones were CD8+; they were also relatively rare in peripheral blood.

The gene calls are TRBV10-3 and TRBJ1-2; D perhaps matches TRBD1 (5 bases). The sample taken for sequencing was blood, either unsorted or a sorted T cell fraction (not recorded which). The receptor's source is a female donor with ankylosing spondylitis or in good health (not recorded which). CDR3 loop: CAISDRASIGYGYTF. CDR3 DNA: TGTGCCATCAGTGACAGGGCCTCAATTGGGTATGGCTACACCTTC.